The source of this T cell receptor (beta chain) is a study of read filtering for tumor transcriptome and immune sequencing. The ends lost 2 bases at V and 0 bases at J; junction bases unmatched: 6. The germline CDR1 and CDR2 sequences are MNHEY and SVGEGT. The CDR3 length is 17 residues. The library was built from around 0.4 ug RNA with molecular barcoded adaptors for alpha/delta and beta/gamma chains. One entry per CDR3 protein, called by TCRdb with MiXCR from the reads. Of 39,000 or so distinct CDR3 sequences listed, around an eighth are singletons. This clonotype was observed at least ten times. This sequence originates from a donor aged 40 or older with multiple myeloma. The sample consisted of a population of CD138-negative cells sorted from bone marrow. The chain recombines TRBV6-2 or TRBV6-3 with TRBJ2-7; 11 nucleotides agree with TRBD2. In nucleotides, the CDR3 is TGTGCCAGCAGTTACGGTAGCGGGAGGGCCATCTCCTACGAGCAGTACTTC. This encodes CASSYGSGRAISYEQYF.